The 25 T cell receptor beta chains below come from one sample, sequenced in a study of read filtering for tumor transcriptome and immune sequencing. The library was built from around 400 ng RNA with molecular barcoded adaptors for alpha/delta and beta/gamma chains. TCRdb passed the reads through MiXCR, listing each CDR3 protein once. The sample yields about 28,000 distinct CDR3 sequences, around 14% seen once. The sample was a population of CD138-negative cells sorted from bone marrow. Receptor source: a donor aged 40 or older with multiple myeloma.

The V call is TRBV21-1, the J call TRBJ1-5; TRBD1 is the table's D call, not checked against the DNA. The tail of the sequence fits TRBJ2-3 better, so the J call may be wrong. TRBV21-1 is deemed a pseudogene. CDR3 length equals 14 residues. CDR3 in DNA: TGTGCCAGCAGAAGGGGGTCTAACAATCAGCCCCAGTATTTT. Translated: CASRRGSNNQPQYF.

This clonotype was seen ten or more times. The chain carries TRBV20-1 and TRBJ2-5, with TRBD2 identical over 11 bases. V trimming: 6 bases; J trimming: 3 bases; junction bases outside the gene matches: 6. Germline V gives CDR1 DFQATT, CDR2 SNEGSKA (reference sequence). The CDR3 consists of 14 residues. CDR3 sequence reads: CSAIPGLAEETQYF. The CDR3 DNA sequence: TGCAGTGCCATCCCGGGACTAGCGGAAGAGACCCAGTACTTC.

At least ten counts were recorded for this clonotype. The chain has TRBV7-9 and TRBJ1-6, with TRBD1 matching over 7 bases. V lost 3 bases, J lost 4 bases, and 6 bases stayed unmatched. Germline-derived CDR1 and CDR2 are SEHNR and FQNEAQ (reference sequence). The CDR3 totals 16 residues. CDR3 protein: CASSFATGVYNSPLHF. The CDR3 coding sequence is TGTGCCAGCAGCTTTGCTACAGGGGTGTATAATTCACCCCTCCACTTT.

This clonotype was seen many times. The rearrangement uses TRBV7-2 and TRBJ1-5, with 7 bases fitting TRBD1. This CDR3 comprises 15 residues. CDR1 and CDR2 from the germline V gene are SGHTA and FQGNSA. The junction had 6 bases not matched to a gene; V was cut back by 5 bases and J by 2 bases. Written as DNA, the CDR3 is TGTGCCAGCAGCCTTAGCGGACAGGGCAATCAGCCCCAGCATTTT. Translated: CASSLSGQGNQPQHF.

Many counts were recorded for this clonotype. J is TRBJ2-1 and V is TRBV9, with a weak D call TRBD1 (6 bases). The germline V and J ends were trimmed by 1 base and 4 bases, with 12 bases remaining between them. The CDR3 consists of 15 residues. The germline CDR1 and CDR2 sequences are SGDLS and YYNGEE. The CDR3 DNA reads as TGTGCCAGCAGCGTACCGACAGGAGATTACAATGAGCAGTTCTTC. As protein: CASSVPTGDYNEQFF.

The CDR3 loop is CASSPSVGRYNEQFF. The CDR3 DNA reads as TGTGCCAGCAGTCCATCAGTGGGTCGCTACAATGAGCAGTTCTTC. J is TRBJ2-1 and V is TRBV12-3 or TRBV12-4; D remains unclear. V dropped 5 bases and J dropped 3 bases, with 14 bases sitting between them. There are 15 residues in the CDR3.

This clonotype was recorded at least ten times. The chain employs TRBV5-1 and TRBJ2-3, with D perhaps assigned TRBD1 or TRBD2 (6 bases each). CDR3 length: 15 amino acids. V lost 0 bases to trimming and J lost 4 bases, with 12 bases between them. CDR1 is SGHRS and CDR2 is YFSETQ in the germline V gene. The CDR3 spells CASSLVQGGADTQYF. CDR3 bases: TGCGCCAGCAGCTTGGTACAGGGAGGCGCAGATACGCAGTATTTT.

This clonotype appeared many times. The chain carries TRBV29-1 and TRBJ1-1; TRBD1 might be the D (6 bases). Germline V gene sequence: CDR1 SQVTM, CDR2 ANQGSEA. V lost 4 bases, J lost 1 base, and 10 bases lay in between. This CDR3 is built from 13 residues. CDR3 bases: TGCAGCGTTGTGGGGGCCCCGAACACTGAAGCTTTCTTT. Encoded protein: CSVVGAPNTEAFF.

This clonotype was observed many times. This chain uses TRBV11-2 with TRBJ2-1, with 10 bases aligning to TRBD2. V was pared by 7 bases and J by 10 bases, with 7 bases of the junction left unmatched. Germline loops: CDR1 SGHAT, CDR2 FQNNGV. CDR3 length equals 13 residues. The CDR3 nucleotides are TGTGCCAGCAAGCCTAGCGGGAGTGGAGAGCAGTTCTTC. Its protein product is CASKPSGSGEQFF.

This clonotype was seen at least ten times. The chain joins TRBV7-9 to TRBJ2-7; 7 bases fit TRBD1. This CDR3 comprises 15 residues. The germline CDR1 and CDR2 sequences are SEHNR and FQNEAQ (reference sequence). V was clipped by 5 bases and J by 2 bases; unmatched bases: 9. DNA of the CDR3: TGTGCCAGCAGCCCCACAGGGGAAAGACCCTACGAGCAGTACTTC. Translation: CASSPTGERPYEQYF.

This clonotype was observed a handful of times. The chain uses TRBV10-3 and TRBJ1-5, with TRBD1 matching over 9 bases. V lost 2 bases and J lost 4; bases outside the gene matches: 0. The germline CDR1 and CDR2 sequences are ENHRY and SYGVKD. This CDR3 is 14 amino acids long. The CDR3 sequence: CAISEGTGNQPQHF. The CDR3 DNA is TGTGCCATCAGTGAGGGGACAGGGAATCAGCCCCAGCATTTT.

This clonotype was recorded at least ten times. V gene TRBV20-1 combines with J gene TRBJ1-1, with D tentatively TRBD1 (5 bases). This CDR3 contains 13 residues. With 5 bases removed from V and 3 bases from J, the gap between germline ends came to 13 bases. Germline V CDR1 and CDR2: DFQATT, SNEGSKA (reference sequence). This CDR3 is CSARIRGYTEAFF. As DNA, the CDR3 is TGCAGTGCTCGAATAAGGGGTTACACTGAAGCTTTCTTT.

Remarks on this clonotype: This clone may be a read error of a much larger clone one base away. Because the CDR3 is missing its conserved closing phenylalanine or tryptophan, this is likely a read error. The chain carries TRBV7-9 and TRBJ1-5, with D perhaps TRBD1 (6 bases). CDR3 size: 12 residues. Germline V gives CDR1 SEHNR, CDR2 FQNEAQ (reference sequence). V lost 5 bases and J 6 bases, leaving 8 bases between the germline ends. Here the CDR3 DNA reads TGTGCCAGCAGCGGGGGGCCTCAGCCCCAGCATTCT. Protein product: CASSGGPQPQHS.

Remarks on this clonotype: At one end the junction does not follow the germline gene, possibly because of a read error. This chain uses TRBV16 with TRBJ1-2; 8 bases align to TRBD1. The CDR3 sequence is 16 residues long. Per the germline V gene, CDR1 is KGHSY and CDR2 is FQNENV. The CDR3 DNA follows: TGTGGCAGCAGCCAATCCCCGGACAGGGAGGACTATAGCTACACCTTC. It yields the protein CGSSQSPDREDYSYTF. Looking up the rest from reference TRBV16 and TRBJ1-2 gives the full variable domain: GEEVAQTPKHLVRGEGQKAKLYCAPIKGHSYVFWYQQVLKNEFKFLISFQNENVFDETGMPKERFSAKCLPNSPCSLEIQATKLEDSAVYFCGSSQSPDREDYSYTFGSGTRLTVV.

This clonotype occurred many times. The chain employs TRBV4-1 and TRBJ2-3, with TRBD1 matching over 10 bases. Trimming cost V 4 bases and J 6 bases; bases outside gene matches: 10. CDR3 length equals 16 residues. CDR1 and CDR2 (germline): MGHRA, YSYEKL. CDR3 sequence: CASSRGTGVSADTQYF. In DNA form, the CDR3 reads TGCGCCAGCAGCCGGGGGACAGGGGTTTCGGCGGATACGCAGTATTTT.

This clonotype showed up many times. The DNA of the CDR3 is TGTGCCAGCAGCCCCGGGTGGGCCGGGATGAACAATGAGCAGTTCTTC. As protein: CASSPGWAGMNNEQFF. The chain is built from TRBV6-2 or TRBV6-3 and TRBJ2-1; TRBD2 might be the D (5 bases). The V gene's germline CDR1 is MNHEY and CDR2 SVGEGT. V was shortened by 6 bases and J by 5 bases, with 20 bases between the two germline ends. The CDR3 runs 16 residues.

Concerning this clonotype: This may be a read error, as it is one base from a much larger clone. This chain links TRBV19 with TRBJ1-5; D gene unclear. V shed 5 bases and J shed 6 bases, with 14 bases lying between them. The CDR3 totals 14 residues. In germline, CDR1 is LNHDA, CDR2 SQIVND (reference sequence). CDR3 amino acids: CASSFGGFGQPQHF. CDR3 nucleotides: TGTGCCAGTAGTTTTGGAGGTTTTGGTCAGCCCCAGCATTTT. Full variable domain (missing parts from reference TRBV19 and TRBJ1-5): DGGITQSPKYLFRKEGQNVTLSCEQNLNHDAMYWYRQDPGQGLRLIYYSQIVNDFQKGDIAEGYSVSREKKESFPLTVTSAQKNPTAFYLCASSFGGFGQPQHFGDGTRLSIL.

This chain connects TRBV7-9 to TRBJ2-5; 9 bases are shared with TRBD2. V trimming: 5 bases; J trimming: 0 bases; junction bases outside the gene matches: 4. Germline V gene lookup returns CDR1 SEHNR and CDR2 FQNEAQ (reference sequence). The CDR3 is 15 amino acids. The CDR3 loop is CASSGAGGYQETQYF. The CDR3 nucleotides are TGTGCCAGCAGCGGCGCGGGAGGGTACCAAGAGACCCAGTACTTC. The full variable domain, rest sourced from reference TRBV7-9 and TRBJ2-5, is DTGVSQNPRHKITKRGQNVTFRCDPISEHNRLYWYRQTLGQGPEFLTYFQNEAQLEKSRLLSDRFSAERPKGSFSTLEIQRTEQGDSAMYLCASSGAGGYQETQYFGPGTRLLVL.

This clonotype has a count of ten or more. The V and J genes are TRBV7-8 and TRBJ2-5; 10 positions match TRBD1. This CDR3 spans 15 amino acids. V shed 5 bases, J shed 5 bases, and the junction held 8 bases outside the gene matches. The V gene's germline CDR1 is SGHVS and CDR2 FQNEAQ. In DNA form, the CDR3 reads TGTGCCAGCAGCAGGGGACAGGGGTTTGGTGAGACCCAGTACTTC. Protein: CASSRGQGFGETQYF.

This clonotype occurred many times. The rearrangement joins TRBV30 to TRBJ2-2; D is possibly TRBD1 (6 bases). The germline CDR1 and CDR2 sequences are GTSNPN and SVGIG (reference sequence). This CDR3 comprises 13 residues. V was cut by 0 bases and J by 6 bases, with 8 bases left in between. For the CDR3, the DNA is TGTGCCTGGAGTGTAACAGGGTCCGGGGAGCTGTTTTTT. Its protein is CAWSVTGSGELFF.

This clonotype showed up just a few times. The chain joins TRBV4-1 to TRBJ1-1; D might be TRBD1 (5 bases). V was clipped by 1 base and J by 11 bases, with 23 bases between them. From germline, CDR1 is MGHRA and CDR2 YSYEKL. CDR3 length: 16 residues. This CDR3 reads CASSQGPTGTNMNAFF. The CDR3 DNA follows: TGCGCCAGCAGCCAAGGCCCAACCGGGACGAACATGAATGCTTTCTTT.

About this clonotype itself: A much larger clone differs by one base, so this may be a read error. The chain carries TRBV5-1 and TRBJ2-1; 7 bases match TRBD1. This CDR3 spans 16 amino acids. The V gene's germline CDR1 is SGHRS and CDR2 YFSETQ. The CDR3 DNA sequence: TGCGCCAGCAGCTTGCTAGAGCGGACAGGCAGGGATGAGCAGTCCTTC. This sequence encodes CASSLLERTGRDEQSF.

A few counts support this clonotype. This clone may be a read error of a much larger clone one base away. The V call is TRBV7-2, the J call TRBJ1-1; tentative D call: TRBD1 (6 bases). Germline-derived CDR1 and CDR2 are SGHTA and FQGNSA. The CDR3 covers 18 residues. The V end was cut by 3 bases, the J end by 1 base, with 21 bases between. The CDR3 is CASSLIPGHLQANTEAFF. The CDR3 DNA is TGTGCCAGCAGCTTGATACCGGGACACCTACAGGCGAACACTGAAGCTTTCTTT.

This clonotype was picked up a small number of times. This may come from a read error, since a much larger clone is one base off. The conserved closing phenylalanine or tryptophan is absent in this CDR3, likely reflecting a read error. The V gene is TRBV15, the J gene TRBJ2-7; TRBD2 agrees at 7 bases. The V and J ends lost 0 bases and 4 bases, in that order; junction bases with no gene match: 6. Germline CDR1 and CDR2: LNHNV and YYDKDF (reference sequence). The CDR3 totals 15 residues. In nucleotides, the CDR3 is TGTGCCACCAGCAGAGAGGTGGGAGGGCCTTACGAGCAGTACTCC. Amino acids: CATSREVGGPYEQYS.

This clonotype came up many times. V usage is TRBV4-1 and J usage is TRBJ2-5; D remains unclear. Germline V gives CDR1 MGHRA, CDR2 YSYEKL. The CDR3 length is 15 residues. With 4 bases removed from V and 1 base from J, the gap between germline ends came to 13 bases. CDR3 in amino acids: CASSRQHRSQETQYF. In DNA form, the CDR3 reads TGCGCCAGCAGCCGCCAACACAGATCCCAAGAGACCCAGTACTTC.